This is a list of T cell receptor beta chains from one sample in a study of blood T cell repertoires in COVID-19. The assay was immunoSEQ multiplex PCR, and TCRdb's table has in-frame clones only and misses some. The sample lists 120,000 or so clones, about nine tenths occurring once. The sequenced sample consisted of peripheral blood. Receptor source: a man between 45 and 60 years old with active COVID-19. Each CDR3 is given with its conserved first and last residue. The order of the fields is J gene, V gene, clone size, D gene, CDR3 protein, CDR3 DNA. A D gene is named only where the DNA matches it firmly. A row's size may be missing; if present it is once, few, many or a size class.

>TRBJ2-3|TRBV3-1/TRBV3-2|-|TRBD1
CASSWTGTTDTQYF
TGTGCCAGCAGCTGGACAGGGACCACAGATACGCAGTATTTT
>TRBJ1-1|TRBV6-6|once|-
CASSSDSKAFF
TGTGCCAGCAGTTCGGACAGTAAAGCTTTCTTT
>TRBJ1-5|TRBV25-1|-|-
CASLLWGLCGNQPQHF
TGTGCCAGCCTCCTCTGGGGGCTGTGTGGCAATCAGCCCCAGCATTTT
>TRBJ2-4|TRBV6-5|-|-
CASSYSRNYKNIQYF
TGTGCCAGCAGTTACTCAAGGAACTACAAAAACATTCAGTACTTC
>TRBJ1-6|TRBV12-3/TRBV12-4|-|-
CASSSQGHSPLHF
TGTGCCAGCAGTTCCCAGGGGCATTCACCCCTCCACTTT
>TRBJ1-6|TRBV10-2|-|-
CASSQTKSSYNSPLHF
TGCGCCAGCAGTCAAACAAAAAGCTCCTATAATTCACCCCTCCACTTT
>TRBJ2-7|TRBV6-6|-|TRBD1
CASSYPGTGSYEQYF
TGTGCCAGCAGTTACCCCGGGACAGGGTCCTACGAGCAGTACTTC
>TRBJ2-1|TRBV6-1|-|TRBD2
CASSDRGGLEQFF
TGTGCCAGCAGTGACCGGGGGGGCCTTGAGCAGTTCTTC
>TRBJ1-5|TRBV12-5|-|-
CASGFGGNQPQHF
TGTGCTAGTGGTTTCGGGGGAAATCAGCCCCAGCATTTT
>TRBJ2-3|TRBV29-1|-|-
CSVAGGGTDTQYF
TGCAGCGTTGCAGGTGGCGGCACAGATACGCAGTATTTT
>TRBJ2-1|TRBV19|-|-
CASSKKRSSYNEQFF
TGTGCCAGTAGTAAAAAGAGGAGCTCCTACAATGAGCAGTTCTTC
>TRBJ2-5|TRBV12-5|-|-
CASHAGGEETQYF
TGTGCTAGTCACGCGGGTGGAGAAGAGACCCAGTACTTC
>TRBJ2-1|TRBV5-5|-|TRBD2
CASSPLGTSGNNEQFF
TGTGCCAGCAGCCCTCTAGGGACTAGCGGGAACAATGAGCAGTTCTTC
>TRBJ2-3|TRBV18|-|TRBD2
CASSPNAGVADTQYF
TGTGCCAGCTCACCAAACGCGGGAGTGGCAGATACGCAGTATTTT
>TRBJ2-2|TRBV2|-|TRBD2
CASSATGGPTRGELFF
TGTGCCAGCAGCGCTACGGGGGGGCCCACGAGAGGGGAGCTGTTTTTT
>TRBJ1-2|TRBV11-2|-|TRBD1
CASSLGGTGPLAYTF
TGTGCCAGCAGCTTAGGCGGGACAGGGCCCCTGGCCTACACCTTC
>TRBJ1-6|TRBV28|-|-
CASMRPSYNSPLHF
TGTGCCAGCATGAGGCCCTCCTATAATTCACCCCTCCACTTT
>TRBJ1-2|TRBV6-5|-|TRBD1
CASRPDRGHYGYTF
TGTGCCAGCAGACCGGACAGGGGGCATTATGGCTACACCTTC
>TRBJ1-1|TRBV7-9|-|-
CASRQQGGNTEAFF
TGTGCCAGCAGGCAACAGGGTGGGAACACTGAAGCTTTCTTT
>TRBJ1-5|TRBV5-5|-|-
CASSRGGLGNQPQHF
TGTGCCAGCAGCCGGGGGGGGCTTGGCAATCAGCCCCAGCATTTT
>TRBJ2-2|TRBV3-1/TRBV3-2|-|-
CASSQEARTTGELFF
TGTGCCAGCAGCCAAGAGGCTAGAACAACCGGGGAGCTGTTTTTT
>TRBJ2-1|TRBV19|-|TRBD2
CASTSGGYNEQFF
TGTGCCAGTACCAGCGGGGGGTACAATGAGCAGTTCTTC
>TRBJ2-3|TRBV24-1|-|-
CATSDLETNQSSTDTQYF
TGTGCCACCAGTGATTTGGAAACAAATCAATCAAGCACAGATACGCAGTATTTT
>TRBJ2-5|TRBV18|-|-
CASSPPTGPETQYF
TGTGCCAGCTCACCACCGACGGGTCCTGAGACCCAGTACTTC
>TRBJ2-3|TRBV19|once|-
CASSFGTDTQYF
TGTGCCAGTAGTTTCGGCACAGATACGCAGTATTTT
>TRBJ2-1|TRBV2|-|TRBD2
CASRENGGAVNEQFF
TGTGCCAGCAGAGAGAACGGGGGGGCCGTGAATGAGCAGTTCTTC
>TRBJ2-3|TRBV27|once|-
CASSLRGRFADTQYF
TGTGCCAGCAGTTTACGAGGGAGGTTCGCAGATACGCAGTATTTT
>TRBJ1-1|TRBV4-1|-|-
CASSSTPNTEAFF
TGCGCCAGCAGCTCCACACCGAACACTGAAGCTTTCTTT
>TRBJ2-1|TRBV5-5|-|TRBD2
CASDLAGGNEQFF
TGTGCCAGCGACCTAGCGGGGGGAAATGAGCAGTTCTTC
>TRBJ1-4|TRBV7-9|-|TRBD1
CASSRQGAVNEKLFF
TGTGCCAGCAGTCGCCAGGGGGCAGTTAATGAAAAACTGTTTTTT
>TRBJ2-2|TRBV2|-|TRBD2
CASSSSGGAITGELFF
TGTGCCAGCAGTTCTAGCGGGGGAGCGATCACCGGGGAGCTGTTTTTT
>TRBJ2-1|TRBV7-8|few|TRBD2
CASSLSGWTSGNNEQFF
TGTGCCAGCAGCTTGAGTGGGTGGACTAGCGGGAACAATGAGCAGTTCTTC
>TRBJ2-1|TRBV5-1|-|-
CASSLAIGVLNNEQFF
TGCGCCAGCAGCTTGGCTATAGGGGTCTTGAACAATGAGCAGTTCTTC
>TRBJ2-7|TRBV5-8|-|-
CASSLLVAVNSYEQYF
TGTGCCAGCAGCTTGCTTGTCGCGGTTAACTCCTACGAGCAGTACTTC
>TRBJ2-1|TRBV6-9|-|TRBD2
CASSLAGWRHEQFF
TGTGCCAGCAGTTTAGCGGGATGGAGACATGAGCAGTTCTTC
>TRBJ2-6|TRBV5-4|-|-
CASSLAGVSGANVLTF
TGTGCCAGCAGCTTGGCCGGGGTCTCTGGGGCCAACGTCCTGACTTTC
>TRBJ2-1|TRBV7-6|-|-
CASSLAPGGHTRDEQFF
TGTGCCAGCAGCTTAGCGCCAGGGGGGCACACAAGGGATGAGCAGTTCTTC
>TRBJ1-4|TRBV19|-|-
CASSILGRDIATNEKLFF
TGTGCCAGTAGTATTTTGGGCAGGGATATTGCAACTAATGAAAAACTGTTTTTT
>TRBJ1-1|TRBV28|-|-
CASQRAGRPGTEAFF
TGTGCCAGCCAAAGGGCAGGGCGCCCGGGCACTGAAGCTTTCTTT
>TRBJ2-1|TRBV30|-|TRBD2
CAWRHSGRVYNEQFF
TGTGCCTGGCGCCATAGCGGGAGGGTTTACAATGAGCAGTTCTTC
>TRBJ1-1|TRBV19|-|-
CASSPRPGNTEAFF
TGTGCCAGTAGTCCGAGGCCCGGGAACACTGAAGCTTTCTTT
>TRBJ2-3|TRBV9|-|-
CASSVRQGLSTDTQYF
TGTGCCAGCAGCGTAAGGCAGGGCCTTAGCACAGATACGCAGTATTTT
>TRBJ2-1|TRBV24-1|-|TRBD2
CATGLAGVNEQFF
TGTGCCACGGGACTAGCGGGAGTTAATGAGCAGTTCTTC
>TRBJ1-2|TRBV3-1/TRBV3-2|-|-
CASSQVGVYYGYTF
TGTGCCAGCAGCCAAGTAGGAGTTTACTATGGCTACACCTTC
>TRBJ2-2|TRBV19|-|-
CASSSTGLHTGELFF
TGTGCCAGTAGTTCAACAGGGCTGCACACCGGGGAGCTGTTTTTT
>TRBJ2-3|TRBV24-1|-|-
CATSDRGATDTQYF
TGTGCCACCAGTGACCGCGGGGCCACAGATACGCAGTATTTT
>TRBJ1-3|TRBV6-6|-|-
CASSYPGHSGNTIYF
TGTGCCAGCAGTTACCCAGGCCACTCTGGAAACACCATATATTTT
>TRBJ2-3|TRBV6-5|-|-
CASNERWTSTDTQYF
TGTGCCAGCAACGAAAGATGGACTAGCACAGATACGCAGTATTTT
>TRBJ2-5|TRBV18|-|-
CASSRRSGETQYF
TGTGCCAGCTCACGTCGAAGCGGAGAGACCCAGTACTTC
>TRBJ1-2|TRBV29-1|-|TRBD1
CSVSTDRVLYGYTF
TGCAGCGTGAGCACGGACAGGGTCCTCTATGGCTACACCTTC
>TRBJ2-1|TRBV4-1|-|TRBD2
CASSQVAAGGPNEQFF
TGCGCCAGCAGCCAGGTAGCGGCGGGAGGGCCCAATGAGCAGTTCTTC
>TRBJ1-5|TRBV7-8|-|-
CASSSSGGRLNQPQHF
TGTGCCAGCAGCTCCAGTGGAGGGCGGTTAAATCAGCCCCAGCATTTT
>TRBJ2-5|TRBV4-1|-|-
CASSQDGQRAQYF
TGCGCCAGCAGCCAAGACGGCCAGAGGGCCCAGTACTTC
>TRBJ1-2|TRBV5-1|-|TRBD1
CASSPTGQGAPINYGYTF
TGCGCCAGCAGCCCCACAGGACAGGGAGCACCGATCAACTATGGCTACACCTTC
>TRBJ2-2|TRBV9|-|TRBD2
CASSVVSSGLNTGELFF
TGTGCCAGCAGCGTAGTCAGTAGCGGGCTGAACACCGGGGAGCTGTTTTTT